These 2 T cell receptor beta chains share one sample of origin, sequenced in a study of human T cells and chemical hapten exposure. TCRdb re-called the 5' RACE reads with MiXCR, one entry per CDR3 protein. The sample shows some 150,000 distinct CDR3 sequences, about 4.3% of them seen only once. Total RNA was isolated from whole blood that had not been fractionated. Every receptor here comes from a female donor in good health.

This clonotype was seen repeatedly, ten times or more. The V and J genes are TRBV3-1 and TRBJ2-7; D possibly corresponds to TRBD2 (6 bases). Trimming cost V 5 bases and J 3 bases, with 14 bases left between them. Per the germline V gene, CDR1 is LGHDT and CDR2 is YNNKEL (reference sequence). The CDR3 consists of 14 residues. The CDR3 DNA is TGTGCCAGCAGCTACGGCGGGACCAACTACGAGCAGTACTTC. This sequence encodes CASSYGGTNYEQYF.

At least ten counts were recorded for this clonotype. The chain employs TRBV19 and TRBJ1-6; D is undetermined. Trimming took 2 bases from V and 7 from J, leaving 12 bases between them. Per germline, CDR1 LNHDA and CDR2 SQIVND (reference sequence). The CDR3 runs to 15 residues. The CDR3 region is CASSIRLWGNSPLHF. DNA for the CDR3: TGTGCCAGTAGTATACGACTCTGGGGAAATTCACCCCTCCACTTT.